Following are 9 T cell receptor beta chains from one sample sequenced in a study of shared T cell receptors in the human thymus. The data were produced by immunoSEQ multiplex PCR, yet TCRdb's version contains in-frame clones alone and is incomplete. In the table there are roughly 500,000 clones, 75% to 85% of which are singletons. The same data also went into a second study, on human thymus T cells.

Material: thymocytes. The receptors were gathered from a boy under two years old with a congenital heart defect.

V gene TRBV7-2 combines with J gene TRBJ2-7, with a weak D call TRBD2 (6 bases). Germline CDR1 SGHTA, CDR2 FQGNSA. The V and J ends lost 0 bases and 1 base respectively, with 7 bases between them. This CDR3 region has 14 residues. CDR3 bases: TGTGCCAGCAGCTTAGCGGGAGGTTCCTACGAGCAGTACTTC. Encoded protein: CASSLAGGSYEQYF.

V and J are TRBV14 and TRBJ2-1; 9 nucleotides align to TRBD1. J gave up 5 bases and V 1 base, and 9 bases lay outside the gene matches. Looked up from germline, CDR1 is SGHDN and CDR2 is FVKESK. The CDR3 has 17 amino acids. CDR3 in amino acids: CASSQAAPGQGNNEQFF. Written as DNA, the CDR3 is TGTGCCAGCAGCCAAGCCGCTCCGGGACAGGGAAACAATGAGCAGTTCTTC.

This clone was seen once. The CDR3 sequence is CASSSLGTSGSRAGELFF. DNA for the CDR3: TGTGCCAGCAGCTCACTCGGCACCAGCGGGAGTCGGGCCGGGGAGCTGTTTTTT. The rearrangement joins TRBV11-2 to TRBJ2-2; TRBD2 matches 8 bases. V lost 4 bases to trimming and J lost 6 bases; unmatched junction nucleotides: 16. Germline assignment: CDR1 SGHAT and CDR2 FQNNGV. This CDR3 has 18 residues.

The chain joins TRBV11-3 to TRBJ1-2; 7 bases are shared with TRBD1. The CDR3 is made up of 14 amino acids. Germline-derived CDR1 and CDR2 are SGHNT and YENEEA. The V segment lost 3 bases and the J segment 2 bases; nucleotides outside the gene matches: 3. As DNA, the CDR3 is TGTGCCAGCAGCTTCGAGGGACAGAACTATGGCTACACCTTC. Translating gives CASSFEGQNYGYTF.

This clone showed up just once. The gene calls are TRBV27 and TRBJ2-1; D may be TRBD1 (5 bases). The CDR3 totals 13 residues. Trimming shortened V by 3 bases and J by 4 bases, and 7 bases separated the two germline ends. Germline CDR1 MNHEY, CDR2 SMNVEV (reference sequence). The CDR3 DNA reads TGTGCCAGCAGTTTGGGGCTGTACAATGAGCAGTTCTTC. It is translated as CASSLGLYNEQFF.

The chain combines TRBV11-3 with TRBJ2-1; D is possibly TRBD2 (5 bases). Trimming removed 2 bases at V and 2 bases at J, with 10 bases between. CDR1 is SGHNT, CDR2 YENEEA, per germline. The CDR3 sequence is 15 residues long. The CDR3 spells CASSLWETPYNEQFF. The CDR3, as DNA: TGTGCCAGCAGCTTATGGGAGACGCCCTACAATGAGCAGTTCTTC.

This clone was seen only once. The J gene is TRBJ1-3, the V gene TRBV7-6, with 8 bases fitting TRBD1. The tail of the sequence fits TRBJ2-2 better, so the J call may be wrong. Germline loops: CDR1 SGHVS, CDR2 FNYEAQ. The CDR3 length is 14 residues. CDR3 nucleotide sequence: TGTGCCAGCCTCCCAGGGGGCCTAAACGGGGAGCTGTTTTTT. Its protein product is CASLPGGLNGELFF.

This chain uses TRBV28 with TRBJ2-6; D may be TRBD1 (5 bases). The V gene's germline CDR1 is MDHEN and CDR2 SYDVKM. Trimming shortened V by 4 bases and J by 2 bases, and 12 bases separated the two germline ends. The CDR3 extends over 16 amino acids. The CDR3 nucleotides read TGTGCCAGCAGTTCACTCAGGGATCCTGGGGCCAACGTCCTGACTTTC. This codes for CASSSLRDPGANVLTF.

This rearrangement joins TRBV10-2 to TRBJ2-2; no definite D call. Germline V CDR1 and CDR2: WSHSY, SAAADI. V lost 10 bases, J lost 6 bases, and 15 bases lay in between. The CDR3 spans 13 residues. DNA of the CDR3: TGCGCCACCCACCCCGGTTTGCCCGGGGAGCTGTTTTTT. This sequence encodes CATHPGLPGELFF.